This note documents a single T cell receptor (beta chain) sequence. The antigen is undetermined. Documented time point: new active TB diagnosis, blood taken before or within 7 days of starting treatment. Positive smear microscopy and/or M. tuberculosis culture confirmed active disease. The length of the CDR3 is 13 residues. Trimming cost V 2 bases and J 5 bases, with 9 bases left between them. Germline V gives CDR1 LNHDA, CDR2 SQIVND (reference sequence). The source of the sample is a study of T cells in tuberculosis. Study-level information: This South African cohort compared adolescents with or without latent tuberculosis against adults with active tuberculosis.

Findings of the study overall: The TCR-beta difference was not significant; alpha differences partly reflected length.

The method was immunoSEQ multiplex PCR; TCRdb's version includes in-frame clones alone and lacks a portion of them. The table has about 33,000 clones, 87% seen once. This sample comprised PBMCs, obtained at tuberculosis diagnosis. The chain uses TRBV19 and TRBJ1-2; D is possibly TRBD1 (6 bases). This clonotype was obtained from an adult with tuberculosis. This chain's CDR3 is CASSIQGPYGYTF. CDR3 bases: TGTGCCAGTAGTATACAGGGGCCTTATGGCTACACCTTC.